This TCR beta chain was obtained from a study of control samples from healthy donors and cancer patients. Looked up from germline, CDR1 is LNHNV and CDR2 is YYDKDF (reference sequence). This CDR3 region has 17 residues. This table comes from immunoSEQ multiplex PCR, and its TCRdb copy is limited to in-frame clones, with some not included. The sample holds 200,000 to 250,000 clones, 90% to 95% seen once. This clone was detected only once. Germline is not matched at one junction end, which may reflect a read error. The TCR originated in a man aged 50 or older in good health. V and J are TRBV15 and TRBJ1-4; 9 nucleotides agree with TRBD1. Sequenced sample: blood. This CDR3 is CATSGEVGTGLNEKLFF. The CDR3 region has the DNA TGTGCCACCAGCGGAGAAGTTGGGACAGGGCTAAATGAAAAACTGTTTTTT.